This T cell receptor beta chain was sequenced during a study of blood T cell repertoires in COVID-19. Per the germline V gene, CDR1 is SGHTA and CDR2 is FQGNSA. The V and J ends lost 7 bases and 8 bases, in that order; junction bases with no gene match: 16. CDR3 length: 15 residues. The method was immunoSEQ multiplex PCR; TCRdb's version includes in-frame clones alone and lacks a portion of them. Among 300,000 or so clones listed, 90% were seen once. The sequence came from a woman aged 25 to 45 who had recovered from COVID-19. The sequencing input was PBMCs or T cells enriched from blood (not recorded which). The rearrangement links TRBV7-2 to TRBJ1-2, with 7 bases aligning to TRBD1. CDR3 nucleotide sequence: TGTGCCAGCAACGGGGGTCCGGGACAGTTTCGAGGCTACACCTTC. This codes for CASNGGPGQFRGYTF.